These 13 T cell receptor beta chains share one sample of origin, sequenced in a study of shared clonotypes between healthy human individuals. Only in-frame clones appear in the TCRdb table, and some are missing; sequencing was by immunoSEQ multiplex PCR. The sample consists of over 850,000 clones, 78% of them appearing once. Input material: memory CD4+ T cells from PBMCs. Subset reported: CD45RA-negative fraction. The receptors derive from a man aged 18 to 30 in good health. Some clones in this sample may be carry-over from other donors' samples.

This rearrangement joins TRBV4-3 to TRBJ2-3; 11 bases fit TRBD2. Germline CDR1 is LGHNA and CDR2 is YSLEER. CDR3 size: 19 residues. V lost 3 bases to trimming and J lost 1 base; unmatched junction nucleotides: 12. CDR3 protein: CASSQKTYVTSGGTDTQYF. CDR3 sequence (DNA): TGCGCCAGCAGCCAGAAGACATATGTGACTAGCGGGGGCACAGATACGCAGTATTTT.

The gene calls are TRBV19 and TRBJ2-5, with 7 bases matching TRBD2. V was clipped by 3 bases and J by 3 bases; unmatched bases: 10. Germline CDR1 and CDR2: LNHDA and SQIVND (reference sequence). This CDR3 region has 16 residues. The CDR3 DNA sequence: TGTGCCAGTAGTATTGGGGGGGGTGTGGCGGAAGAGACCCAGTACTTC. It specifies CASSIGGGVAEETQYF.

The rearrangement links TRBV9 to TRBJ2-2, with 9 bases fitting TRBD1. V dropped 4 bases and J dropped 6; count of bases not matched to a gene: 13. This CDR3 has 17 amino acids. CDR1 and CDR2 (germline): SGDLS, YYNGEE. The CDR3 DNA reads as TGTGCCAGCAGCCCCCTAAGCCGGGGACAGGGCCCCGGGGAGCTGTTTTTT. Amino acid sequence: CASSPLSRGQGPGELFF. The full variable domain, its missing parts supplied by reference TRBV9 and TRBJ2-2, is DSGVTQTPKHLITATGQRVTLRCSPRSGDLSVYWYQQSLDQGLQFLIQYYNGEERAKGNILERFSAQQFPDLHSELNLSSLELGDSALYFCASSPLSRGQGPGELFFGEGSRLTVL.

The chain has TRBV11-2 and TRBJ2-7; D may correspond to TRBD1 or TRBD2 (6 bases each). Looked up from germline, CDR1 is SGHAT and CDR2 is FQNNGV. Trimming took off 4 bases at V and 6 bases at J, with 25 bases between the two ends. CDR3 size: 17 residues. The CDR3 DNA reads TGTGCCAGCAGCTCGCTAGGTTGGGGACACGGGGGCAGCGAGCAGTACTTC. Its translation is CASSSLGWGHGGSEQYF.

The genes are TRBV5-8 and TRBJ1-2; TRBD1 matches 9 bases. After removal of 4 bases from V and 2 bases from J, the junction contained 6 bases not matched to a gene. Germline CDR1 is SGHTS and CDR2 is YDEGEE. This CDR3 contains 15 residues. The CDR3 nucleotides are TGTGCCAGCAGCCGGGCCGGGACAGGGAACTATGGCTACACCTTC. Translation gives CASSRAGTGNYGYTF.

This clone was seen a few times. The rearrangement links TRBV27 to TRBJ2-1, with unresolved D. CDR1 MNHEY and CDR2 SMNVEV come from the germline V gene (reference sequence). The CDR3 runs 14 residues. The germline V and J ends were trimmed by 10 bases and 3 bases, with 16 bases remaining between them. Here the CDR3 DNA reads TGTGCCACCTCGTACCTATCGAACTACAATGAGCAGTTCTTC. This gives the protein CATSYLSNYNEQFF.

The chain couples TRBV10-3 to TRBJ2-7; the D call may be TRBD1 or TRBD2 (5 bases each). The V gene's germline CDR1 is ENHRY and CDR2 SYGVKD. Trimming removed 4 bases from V and 7 bases from J, with 20 bases in between. This CDR3 spans 15 amino acids. CDR3 nucleotides: TGTGCCATCAGTGCGGTGGGAACGGGACGTCAAGAGCAGTACTTC. Protein product: CAISAVGTGRQEQYF.

The V call is TRBV29-1, the J call TRBJ2-7, with TRBD1 matching 9 bases. Germline V gene lookup returns CDR1 SQVTM and CDR2 ANQGSEA. The CDR3 contains 12 residues. Trimming at V came to 6 bases and at J to 6 bases, leaving 6 bases not matched to a gene. CDR3 bases: TGCAGCGTCAGGCCGGGACAGGGCGAGCAGTACTTC. This sequence encodes CSVRPGQGEQYF.

This clone was detected ten times or more. The chain is built from TRBV28 and TRBJ1-5, with 7 bases identical to TRBD1. Germline CDR1 is MDHEN and CDR2 is SYDVKM. The CDR3 spans 18 residues. The V gene end was trimmed by 2 bases and the J gene end by 9 bases; junction bases not matched to a gene: 19. CDR3 in amino acids: CASSLPQAGGGVYTPQHF. The CDR3 coding sequence is TGTGCCAGCAGTTTACCCCAGGCAGGGGGGGGTGTGTATACGCCCCAGCATTTT.

V is TRBV7-2 and J is TRBJ2-1; D may be TRBD1 (5 bases). This CDR3 region has 13 residues. Trimming removed 1 base at V and 10 bases at J, with 11 bases between. The germline V gene has CDR1 SGHTA and CDR2 FQGNSA. CDR3 in DNA: TGTGCCAGCAGCTTAGACAGGCAGGTAGAGCAGTTCTTC. The encoded protein is CASSLDRQVEQFF.

This clone was detected a few times. The chain carries TRBV7-2 and TRBJ1-2; no clear D. V was trimmed by 1 base and J by 6 bases, leaving 9 bases between them. The CDR3 is made up of 13 amino acids. Germline V gene sequence: CDR1 SGHTA, CDR2 FQGNSA. The CDR3 is CASSLVARDGYTF. In nucleotides, the CDR3 is TGTGCCAGCAGCTTAGTTGCCCGGGATGGCTACACCTTC.

The rearrangement joins TRBV6-8 to TRBJ2-7, with D perhaps being TRBD1 or TRBD2 (5 bases each). There are 13 residues in the CDR3. Germline assignment: CDR1 MNHGY and CDR2 SAAAGT. Between the trimmed V and J ends, which lost 6 bases and 3 bases, there was a span of 12 bases. Here the CDR3 DNA reads TGTGCCAGCAGACACCGGGACCTCTACGAGCAGTACTTC. Encoded protein: CASRHRDLYEQYF.

The genes are TRBV5-4 and TRBJ2-3; D perhaps matches TRBD2 (6 bases). This CDR3 has 13 residues. Deletions cut 4 bases from V and 4 bases from J, with 10 bases between. Germline V CDR1 and CDR2: SGHNT, YYREEE (reference sequence). In nucleotides, the CDR3 is TGTGCCAGCAGCATGGGACTGCCAGATACGCAGTATTTT. Translated, it gives CASSMGLPDTQYF.